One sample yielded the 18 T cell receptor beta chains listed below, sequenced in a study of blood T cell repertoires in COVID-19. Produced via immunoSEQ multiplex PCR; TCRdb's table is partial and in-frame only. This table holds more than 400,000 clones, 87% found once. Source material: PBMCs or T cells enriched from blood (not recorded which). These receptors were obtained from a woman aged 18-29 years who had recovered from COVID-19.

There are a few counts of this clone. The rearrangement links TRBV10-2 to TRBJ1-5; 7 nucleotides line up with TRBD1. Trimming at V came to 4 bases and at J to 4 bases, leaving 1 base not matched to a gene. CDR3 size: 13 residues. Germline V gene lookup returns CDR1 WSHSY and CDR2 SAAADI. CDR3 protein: CASSGQGNQPQHF. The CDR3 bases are TGCGCCAGCAGTGGACAGGGAAATCAGCCCCAGCATTTT.

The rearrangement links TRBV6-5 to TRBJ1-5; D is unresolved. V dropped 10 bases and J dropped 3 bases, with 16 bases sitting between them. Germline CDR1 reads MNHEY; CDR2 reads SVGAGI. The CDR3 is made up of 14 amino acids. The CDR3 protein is CAISSPVNNQPQHF. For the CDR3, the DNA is TGTGCCATCTCCTCCCCAGTAAACAATCAGCCCCAGCATTTT.

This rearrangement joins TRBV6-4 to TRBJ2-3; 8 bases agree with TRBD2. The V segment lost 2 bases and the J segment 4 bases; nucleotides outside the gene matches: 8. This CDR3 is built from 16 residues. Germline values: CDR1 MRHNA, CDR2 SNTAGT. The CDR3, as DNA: TGTGCCAGCAGTGACGGTAATAGCGGGGCCCCAGATACGCAGTATTTT. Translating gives CASSDGNSGAPDTQYF.

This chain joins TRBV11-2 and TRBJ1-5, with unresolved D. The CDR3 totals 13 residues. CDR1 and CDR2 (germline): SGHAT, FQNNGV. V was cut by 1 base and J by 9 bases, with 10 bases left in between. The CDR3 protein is CASSLAAGLPQHF. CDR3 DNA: TGTGCCAGCAGCTTAGCGGCAGGACTGCCCCAGCATTTT.

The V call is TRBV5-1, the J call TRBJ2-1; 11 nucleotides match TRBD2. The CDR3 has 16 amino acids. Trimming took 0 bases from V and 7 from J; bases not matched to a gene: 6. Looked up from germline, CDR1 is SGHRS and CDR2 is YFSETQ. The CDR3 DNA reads TGCGCCAGCAGCTTGGCCATGGTAGCGGGGGGGAATGAGCAGTTCTTC. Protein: CASSLAMVAGGNEQFF.

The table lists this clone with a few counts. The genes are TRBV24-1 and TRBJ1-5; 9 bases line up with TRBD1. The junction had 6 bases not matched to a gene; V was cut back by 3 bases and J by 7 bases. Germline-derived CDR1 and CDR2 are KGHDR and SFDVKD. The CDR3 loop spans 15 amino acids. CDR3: CATSDGTGGRQPQHF. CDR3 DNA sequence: TGTGCCACCAGTGATGGCACAGGGGGCCGGCAGCCCCAGCATTTT.

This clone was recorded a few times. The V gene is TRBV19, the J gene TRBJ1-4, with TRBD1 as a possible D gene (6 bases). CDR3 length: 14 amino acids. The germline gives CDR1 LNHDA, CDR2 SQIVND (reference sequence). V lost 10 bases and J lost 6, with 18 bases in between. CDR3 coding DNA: TGTGCCACTAGAAGAAAGGGGGACGATGAAAAACTGTTTTTT. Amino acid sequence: CATRRKGDDEKLFF.

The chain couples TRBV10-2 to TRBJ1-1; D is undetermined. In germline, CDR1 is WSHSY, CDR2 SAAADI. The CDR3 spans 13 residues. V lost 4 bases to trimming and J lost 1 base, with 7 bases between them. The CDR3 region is CASSGTENTEAFF. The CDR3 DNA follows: TGCGCCAGCAGTGGGACTGAGAACACTGAAGCTTTCTTT.

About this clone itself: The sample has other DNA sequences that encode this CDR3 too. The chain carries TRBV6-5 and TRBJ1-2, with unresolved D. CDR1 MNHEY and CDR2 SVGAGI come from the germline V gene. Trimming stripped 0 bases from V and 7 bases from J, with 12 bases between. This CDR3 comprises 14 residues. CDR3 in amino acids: CASSYSRGIGGYTF. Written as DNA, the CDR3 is TGTGCCAGCAGTTACTCGAGAGGGATTGGTGGCTACACCTTC.

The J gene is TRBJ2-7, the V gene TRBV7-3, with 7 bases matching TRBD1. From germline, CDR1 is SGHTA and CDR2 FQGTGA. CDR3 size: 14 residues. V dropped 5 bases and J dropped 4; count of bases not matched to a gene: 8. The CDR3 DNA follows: TGTGCCAGCAGCCGTACAGGGGATGAGTACGAGCAGTACTTC. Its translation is CASSRTGDEYEQYF.

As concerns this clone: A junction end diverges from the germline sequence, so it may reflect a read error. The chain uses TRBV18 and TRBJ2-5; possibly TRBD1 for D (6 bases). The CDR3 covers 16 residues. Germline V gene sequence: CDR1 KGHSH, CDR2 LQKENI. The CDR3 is CASSTPTQGSYRTQYF. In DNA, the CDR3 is TGTGCCAGCTCAACACCAACCCAGGGGTCATACAGGACCCAGTACTTC.

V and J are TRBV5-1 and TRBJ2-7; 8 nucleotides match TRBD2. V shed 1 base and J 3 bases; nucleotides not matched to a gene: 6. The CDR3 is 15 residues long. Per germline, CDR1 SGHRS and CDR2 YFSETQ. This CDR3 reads CASSLSRGGNYEQYF. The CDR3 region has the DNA TGCGCCAGCAGCTTGTCACGGGGGGGAAACTACGAGCAGTACTTC.

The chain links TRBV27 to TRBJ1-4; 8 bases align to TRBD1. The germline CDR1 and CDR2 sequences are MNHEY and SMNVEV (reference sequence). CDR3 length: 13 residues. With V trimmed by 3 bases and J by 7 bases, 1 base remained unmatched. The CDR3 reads CASSFRGREKLFF. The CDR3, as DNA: TGTGCCAGCAGTTTCAGGGGGCGTGAAAAACTGTTTTTT.

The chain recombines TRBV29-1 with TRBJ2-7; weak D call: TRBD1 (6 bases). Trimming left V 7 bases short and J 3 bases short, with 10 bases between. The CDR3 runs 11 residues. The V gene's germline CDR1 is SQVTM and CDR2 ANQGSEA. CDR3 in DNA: TGCAGCGCCGAGGACAGCTACGAGCAGTACTTC. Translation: CSAEDSYEQYF.

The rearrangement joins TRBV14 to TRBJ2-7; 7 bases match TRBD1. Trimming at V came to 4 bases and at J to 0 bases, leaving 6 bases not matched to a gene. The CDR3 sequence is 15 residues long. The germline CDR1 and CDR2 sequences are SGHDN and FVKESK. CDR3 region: CASSPDRVSSYEQYF. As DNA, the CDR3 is TGTGCCAGCAGCCCTGACAGGGTAAGCTCCTACGAGCAGTACTTC.

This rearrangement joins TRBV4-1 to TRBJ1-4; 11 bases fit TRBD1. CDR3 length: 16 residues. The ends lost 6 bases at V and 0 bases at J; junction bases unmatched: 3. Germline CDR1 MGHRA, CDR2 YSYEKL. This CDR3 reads CASREGQGATNEKLFF. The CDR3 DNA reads TGCGCCAGCAGGGAGGGACAGGGGGCAACTAATGAAAAACTGTTTTTT.

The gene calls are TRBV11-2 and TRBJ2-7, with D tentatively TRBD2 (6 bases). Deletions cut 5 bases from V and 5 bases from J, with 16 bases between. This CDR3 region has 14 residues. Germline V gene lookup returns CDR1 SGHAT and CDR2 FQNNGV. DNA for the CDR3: TGTGCCAGCAGCCGGGGACTGGGTCGGAACGAGCAGTACTTC. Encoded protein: CASSRGLGRNEQYF.

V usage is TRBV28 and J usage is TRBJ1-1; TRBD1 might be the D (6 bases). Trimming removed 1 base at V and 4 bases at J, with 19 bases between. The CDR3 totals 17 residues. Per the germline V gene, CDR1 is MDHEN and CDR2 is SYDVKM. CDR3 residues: CASSLYHRAAPLTEAFF. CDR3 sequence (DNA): TGTGCCAGCAGTTTATATCACAGGGCAGCCCCCCTCACTGAAGCTTTCTTT.